Following are 7 T cell receptor beta chains from one sample sequenced in a study of T cell repertoires in cytomegalovirus infection. One entry per CDR3 protein results from TCRdb running MiXCR on the reads. The sample contains about 440,000 distinct CDR3 sequences, approximately 33% of which appear only once. The specimen sequenced was PBMCs. The receptors were gathered from a human donor in good health (CMV status not recorded). Some clones in this sample may be carry-over from other donors' samples.

This clonotype was observed many times. The chain employs TRBV28 and TRBJ2-5; D uncertain. V lost 3 bases and J 1 base, leaving 3 bases between the germline ends. CDR3 length equals 12 residues. Germline CDR1 reads MDHEN; CDR2 reads SYDVKM. In nucleotides, the CDR3 is TGTGCCAGCAGTTTTACCCAAGAGACCCAGTACTTC. Translation gives CASSFTQETQYF.

This clonotype was counted ten times or more. The chain is built from TRBV19 and TRBJ2-3, with TRBD2 matching 9 bases. The CDR3 runs 16 residues. V trimming: 3 bases; J trimming: 5 bases; junction bases outside the gene matches: 9. Germline CDR1 is LNHDA and CDR2 is SQIVND (reference sequence). The CDR3 sequence is CASSIGFSGGEDTQYF. The CDR3 region has the DNA TGTGCCAGTAGTATTGGGTTTAGCGGGGGAGAAGATACGCAGTATTTT.

The rearrangement links TRBV2 to TRBJ1-2; 10 bases are shared with TRBD1. The ends lost 6 bases at V and 2 bases at J; junction bases unmatched: 9. This CDR3 has 16 amino acids. The germline V gene encodes CDR1 SNHLY and CDR2 FYNNEI. The DNA of the CDR3 is TGTGCCAGCAGGGACCCGGGACAGGGGTGGAACTATGGCTACACCTTC. Its translation: CASRDPGQGWNYGYTF.

Concerning this clonotype itself: Possible read error: a much larger clone is one base away. The CDR3 does not end in the conserved phenylalanine or tryptophan, so this is likely a read error. For the CDR3, the DNA is TGTGCCAGCAGTTTGCCCGGGCCTCAGCTCTCCTACGAGCAGTACTTA. It encodes CASSLPGPQLSYEQYL. The V gene is TRBV28, the J gene TRBJ2-7; D gene uncertain. This CDR3 has 16 residues. V was cut by 3 bases and J by 0 bases, with 15 bases left in between. From germline, CDR1 is MDHEN and CDR2 SYDVKM.

The chain links TRBV20-1 to TRBJ2-1, with a weak D call TRBD1 (6 bases). V lost 1 base, J lost 6 bases, and 13 bases lay in between. The CDR3 contains 14 residues. CDR1 and CDR2 (germline): DFQATT, SNEGSKA (reference sequence). The CDR3 DNA reads as TGCAGTGCTAGAGCCAACAGGGACGCCAATGAGCAGTTCTTC. This translates into CSARANRDANEQFF.

V and J are TRBV10-3 and TRBJ1-1; unclear D gene. The CDR3 sequence is 16 residues long. Germline CDR1 and CDR2: ENHRY and SYGVKD. The V gene lost 0 bases and the J gene lost 2 bases, with 13 bases spanning the gap. In DNA, the CDR3 is TGTGCCATCAGTGAGTCGAGCAGAATTGCTAACACTGAAGCTTTCTTT. Its protein is CAISESSRIANTEAFF.

This clonotype was seen repeatedly, ten times or more. V and J are TRBV7-2 and TRBJ1-4; D remains ambiguous. Per germline, CDR1 SGHTA and CDR2 FQGNSA. The ends were cut back, 5 bases at V and 5 bases at J, with 9 bases in the middle. The length of the CDR3 is 13 residues. This CDR3 is CASSTRLNEKLFF. The CDR3 DNA sequence: TGTGCCAGCAGCACACGTCTAAATGAAAAACTGTTTTTT.